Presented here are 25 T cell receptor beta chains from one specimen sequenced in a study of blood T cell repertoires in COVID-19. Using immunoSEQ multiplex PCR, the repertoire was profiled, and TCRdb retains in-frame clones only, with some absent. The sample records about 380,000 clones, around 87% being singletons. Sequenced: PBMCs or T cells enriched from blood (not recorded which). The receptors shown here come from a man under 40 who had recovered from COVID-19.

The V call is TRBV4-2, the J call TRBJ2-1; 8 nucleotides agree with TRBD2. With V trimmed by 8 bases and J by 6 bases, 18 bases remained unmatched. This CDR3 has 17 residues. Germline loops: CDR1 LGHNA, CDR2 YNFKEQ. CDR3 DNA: TGTGCCAGCGTCCCCGGGGGGGGCGGGGGCTTTCGCAATGAGCAGTTCTTC. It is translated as CASVPGGGGGFRNEQFF.

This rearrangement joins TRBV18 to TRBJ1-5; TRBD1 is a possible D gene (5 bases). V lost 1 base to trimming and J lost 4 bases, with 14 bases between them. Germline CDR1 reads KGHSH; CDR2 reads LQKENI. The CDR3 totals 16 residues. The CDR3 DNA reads TGTGCCAGCTCACCACAGGCCCAGGGCGCTAATCAGCCCCAGCATTTT. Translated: CASSPQAQGANQPQHF.

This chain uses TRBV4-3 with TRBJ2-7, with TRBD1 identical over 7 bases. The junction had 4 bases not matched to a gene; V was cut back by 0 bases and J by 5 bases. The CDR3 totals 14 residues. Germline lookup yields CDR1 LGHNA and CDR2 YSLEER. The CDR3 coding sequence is TGCGCCAGCAGCCAAGAGACAGGGAGCAACGAGCAGTACTTC. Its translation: CASSQETGSNEQYF.

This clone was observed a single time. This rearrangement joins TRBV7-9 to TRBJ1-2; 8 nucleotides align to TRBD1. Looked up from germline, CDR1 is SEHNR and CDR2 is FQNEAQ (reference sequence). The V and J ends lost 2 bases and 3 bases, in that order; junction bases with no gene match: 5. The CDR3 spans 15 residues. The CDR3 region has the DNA TGTGCCAGCAGCTTAAGCGGACAGGGCTACTATGGCTACACCTTC. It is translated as CASSLSGQGYYGYTF.

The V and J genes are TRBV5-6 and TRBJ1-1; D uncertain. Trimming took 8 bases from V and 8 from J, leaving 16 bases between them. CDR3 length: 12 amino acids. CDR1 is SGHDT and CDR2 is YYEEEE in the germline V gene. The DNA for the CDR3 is TGTGCCAGTAATTCTTTCAGGCCCGAAGCTTTCTTT. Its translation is CASNSFRPEAFF.

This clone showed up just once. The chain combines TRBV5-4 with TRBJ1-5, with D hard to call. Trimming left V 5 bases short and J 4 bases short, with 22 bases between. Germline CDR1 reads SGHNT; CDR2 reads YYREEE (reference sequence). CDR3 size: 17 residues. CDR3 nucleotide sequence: TGTGCCAGCAGTCTTAAACCCTCACACAGTGGGAATCAGCCCCAGCATTTT. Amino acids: CASSLKPSHSGNQPQHF.

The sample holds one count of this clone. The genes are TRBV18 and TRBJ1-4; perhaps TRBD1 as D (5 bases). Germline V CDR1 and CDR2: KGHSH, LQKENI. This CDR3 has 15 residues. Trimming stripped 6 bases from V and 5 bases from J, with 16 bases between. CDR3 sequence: CASSPRTGDNEKLFF. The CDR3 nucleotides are TGTGCCAGCTCGCCTAGAACAGGTGACAATGAAAAACTGTTTTTT.

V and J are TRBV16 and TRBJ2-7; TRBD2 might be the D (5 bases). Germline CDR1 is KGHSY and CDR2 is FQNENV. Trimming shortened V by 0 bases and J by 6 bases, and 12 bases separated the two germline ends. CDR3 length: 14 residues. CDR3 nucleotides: TGTGCCAGCAGCCAATCAGCAGGTACTAGCGAGCAGTACTTC. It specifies CASSQSAGTSEQYF.

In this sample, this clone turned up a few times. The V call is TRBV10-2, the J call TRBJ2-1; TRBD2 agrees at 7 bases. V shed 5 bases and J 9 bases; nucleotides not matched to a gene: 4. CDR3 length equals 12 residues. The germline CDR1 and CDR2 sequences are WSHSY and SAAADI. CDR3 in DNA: TGCGCCAGCAGTACCACTAGCGTTGAGCAGTTCTTC. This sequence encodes CASSTTSVEQFF.

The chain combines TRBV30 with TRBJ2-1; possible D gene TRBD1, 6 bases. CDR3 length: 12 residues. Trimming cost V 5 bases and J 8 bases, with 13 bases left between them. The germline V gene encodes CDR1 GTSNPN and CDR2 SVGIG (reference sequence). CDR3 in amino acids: CAWSGGPHEQFF. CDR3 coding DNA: TGTGCCTGGTCTGGGGGCCCACATGAGCAGTTCTTC.

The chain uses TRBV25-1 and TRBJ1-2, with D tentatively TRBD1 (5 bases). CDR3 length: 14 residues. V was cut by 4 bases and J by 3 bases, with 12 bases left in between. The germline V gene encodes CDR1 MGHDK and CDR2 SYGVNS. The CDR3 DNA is TGTGCCAGCAGTGGTAGACAGAGGTACTATGGCTACACCTTC. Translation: CASSGRQRYYGYTF.

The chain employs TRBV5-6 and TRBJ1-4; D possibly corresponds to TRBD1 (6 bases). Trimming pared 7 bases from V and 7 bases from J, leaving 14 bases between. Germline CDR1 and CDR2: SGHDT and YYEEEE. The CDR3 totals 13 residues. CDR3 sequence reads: CASPQGQSEKLFF. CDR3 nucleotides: TGTGCCAGCCCCCAGGGGCAGAGTGAAAAACTGTTTTTT.

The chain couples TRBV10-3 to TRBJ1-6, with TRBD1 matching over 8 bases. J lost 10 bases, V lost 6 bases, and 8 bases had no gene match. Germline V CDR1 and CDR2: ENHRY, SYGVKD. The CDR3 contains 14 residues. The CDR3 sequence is CAIRTDRVDSPLHF. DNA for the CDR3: TGTGCCATCAGAACGGACAGGGTAGACTCACCCCTCCACTTT.

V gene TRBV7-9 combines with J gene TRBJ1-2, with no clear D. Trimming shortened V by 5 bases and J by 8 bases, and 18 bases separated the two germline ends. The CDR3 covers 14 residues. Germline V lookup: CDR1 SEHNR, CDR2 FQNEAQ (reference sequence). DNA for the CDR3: TGTGCCAGCAGCCCAGAAGTGTCGTTTAAAGGCTACACCTTC. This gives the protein CASSPEVSFKGYTF.

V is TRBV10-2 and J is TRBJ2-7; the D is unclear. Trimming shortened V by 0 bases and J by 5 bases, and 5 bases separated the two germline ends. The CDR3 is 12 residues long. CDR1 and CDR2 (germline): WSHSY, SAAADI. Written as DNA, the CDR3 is TGCGCCAGCAGTGAGTCGACTGACGAGCAGTACTTC. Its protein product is CASSESTDEQYF.

This CDR3 reads CASSQDEIQGAYNSPLHF. CDR3 nucleotide sequence: TGCGCCAGCAGCCAAGATGAGATACAGGGTGCCTATAATTCACCCCTCCACTTT. The chain has TRBV4-1 and TRBJ1-6, with D tentatively TRBD1 (6 bases). Germline V gene lookup returns CDR1 MGHRA and CDR2 YSYEKL. Between the trimmed V and J ends, which lost 0 bases and 2 bases, there was a span of 14 bases. CDR3 length equals 18 residues.

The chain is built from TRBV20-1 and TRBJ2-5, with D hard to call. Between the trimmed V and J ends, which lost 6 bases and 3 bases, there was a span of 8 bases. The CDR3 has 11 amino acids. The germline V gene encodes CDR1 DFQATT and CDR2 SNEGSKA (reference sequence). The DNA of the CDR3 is TGCAGTGCCCAGGTGAAAGAGACCCAGTACTTC. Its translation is CSAQVKETQYF.

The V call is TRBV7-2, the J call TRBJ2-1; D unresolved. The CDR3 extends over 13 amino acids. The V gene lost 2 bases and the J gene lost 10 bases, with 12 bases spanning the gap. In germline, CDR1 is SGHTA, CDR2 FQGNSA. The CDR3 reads CASSLSRLLEQFF. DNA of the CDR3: TGTGCCAGCAGCTTAAGTCGTCTACTAGAGCAGTTCTTC. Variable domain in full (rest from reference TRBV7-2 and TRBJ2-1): GAGVSQSPSNKVTEKGKDVELRCDPISGHTALYWYRQSLGQGLEFLIYFQGNSAPDKSGLPSDRFSAERTGGSVSTLTIQRTQQEDSAVYLCASSLSRLLEQFFGPGTRLTVL.

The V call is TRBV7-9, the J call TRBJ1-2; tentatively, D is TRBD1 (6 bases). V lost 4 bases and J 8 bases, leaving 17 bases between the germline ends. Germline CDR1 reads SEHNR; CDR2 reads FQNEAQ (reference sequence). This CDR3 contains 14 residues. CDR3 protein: CASSSGDSANGYTF. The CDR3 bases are TGTGCCAGCAGCTCAGGGGATTCCGCAAACGGCTACACCTTC.

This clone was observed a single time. DNA for the CDR3: TGTGCCAGCAGCCCAGCAGGGCAGGAGGGCTACACCTTC. Translating gives CASSPAGQEGYTF. The rearrangement links TRBV7-2 to TRBJ1-2, with D tentatively TRBD1 (5 bases). V was clipped by 5 bases and J by 8 bases, with 15 bases between them. This CDR3 is built from 13 residues. Germline CDR1 and CDR2: SGHTA and FQGNSA.

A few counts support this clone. As DNA, the CDR3 is TGTGCCAGCACCCCTTCGGACTATGGCTACACCTTC. Translating gives CASTPSDYGYTF. This sequence joins TRBV13 and TRBJ1-2; no reliable D call. Germline CDR1 PRHDT, CDR2 FYEKMQ (reference sequence). The CDR3 contains 12 residues. Trimming stripped 7 bases from V and 3 bases from J, with 9 bases between.

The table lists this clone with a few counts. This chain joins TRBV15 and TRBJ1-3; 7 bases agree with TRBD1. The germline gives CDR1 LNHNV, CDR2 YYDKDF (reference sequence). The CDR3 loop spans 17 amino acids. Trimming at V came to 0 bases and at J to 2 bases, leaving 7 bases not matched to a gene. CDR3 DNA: TGTGCCACCAGCAGAGAACTACGACAGGGAGCTGGAAACACCATATATTTT. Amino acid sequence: CATSRELRQGAGNTIYF.

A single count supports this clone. Here the CDR3 reads CAWREPGQGLYGYTF. The CDR3 DNA is TGTGCCTGGAGGGAGCCGGGACAGGGGCTCTATGGCTACACCTTC. The gene calls are TRBV30 and TRBJ1-2, with 10 bases matching TRBD1. V lost 3 bases to trimming and J lost 4 bases; unmatched junction nucleotides: 8. Germline V gene data show CDR1 as GTSNPN and CDR2 as SVGIG (reference sequence). This CDR3 contains 15 residues.

The CDR3 DNA follows: TGTGCCAGCAGCTTCAGGGAACCGAATGAAAAACTGTTTTTT. It yields the protein CASSFREPNEKLFF. J is TRBJ1-4 and V is TRBV13, with D possibly TRBD1 on 5 matching bases. CDR3 size: 14 residues. In germline, CDR1 is PRHDT, CDR2 FYEKMQ (reference sequence). V was cut by 3 bases and J by 5 bases, with 10 bases left in between.

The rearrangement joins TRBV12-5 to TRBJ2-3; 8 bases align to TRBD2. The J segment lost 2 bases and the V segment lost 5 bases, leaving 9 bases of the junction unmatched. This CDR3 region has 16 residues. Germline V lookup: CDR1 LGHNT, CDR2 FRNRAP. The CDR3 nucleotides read TGTGCTAGTGGTGCGTCGGGGGGGATCTACACAGATACGCAGTATTTT. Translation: CASGASGGIYTDTQYF.